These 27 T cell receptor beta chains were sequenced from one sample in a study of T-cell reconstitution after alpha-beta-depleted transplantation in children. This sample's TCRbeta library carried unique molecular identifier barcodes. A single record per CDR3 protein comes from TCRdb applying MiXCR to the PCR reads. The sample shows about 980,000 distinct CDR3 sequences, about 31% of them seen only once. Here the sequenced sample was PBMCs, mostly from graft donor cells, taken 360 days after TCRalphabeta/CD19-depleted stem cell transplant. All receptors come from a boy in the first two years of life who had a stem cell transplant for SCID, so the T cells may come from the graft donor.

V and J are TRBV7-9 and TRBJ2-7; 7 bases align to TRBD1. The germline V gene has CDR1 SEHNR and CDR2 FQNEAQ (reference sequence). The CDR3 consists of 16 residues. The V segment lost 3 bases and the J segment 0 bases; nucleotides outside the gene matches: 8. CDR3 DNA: TGTGCCAGCAGCTTGGCATCAGGGACAGTCTCCTACGAGCAGTACTTC. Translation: CASSLASGTVSYEQYF.

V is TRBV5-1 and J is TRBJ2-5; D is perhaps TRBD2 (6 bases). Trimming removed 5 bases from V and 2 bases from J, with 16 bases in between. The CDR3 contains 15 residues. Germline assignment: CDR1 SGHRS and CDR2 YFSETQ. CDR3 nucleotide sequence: TGCGCCAGCAGGCTGGCGGGGAAAGATCAAGAGACCCAGTACTTC. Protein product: CASRLAGKDQETQYF.

CDR3 nucleotide sequence: TGTGCCAGCTTTGGACTAGCGGGGGGACGACTTTACAATGAGCAGTTCTTC. It encodes CASFGLAGGRLYNEQFF. This chain uses TRBV5-6 with TRBJ2-1; 14 nucleotides match TRBD2. The germline V gene has CDR1 SGHDT and CDR2 YYEEEE. After removal of 7 bases from V and 4 bases from J, the junction contained 10 bases not matched to a gene. The CDR3 runs to 17 residues.

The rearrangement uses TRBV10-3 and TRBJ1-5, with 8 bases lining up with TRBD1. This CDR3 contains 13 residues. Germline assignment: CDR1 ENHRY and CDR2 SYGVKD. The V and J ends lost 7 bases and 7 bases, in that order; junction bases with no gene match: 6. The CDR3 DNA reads TGTGCCATCAAGGCAGGGGGCAGGCAGCCCCAGCATTTT. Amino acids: CAIKAGGRQPQHF.

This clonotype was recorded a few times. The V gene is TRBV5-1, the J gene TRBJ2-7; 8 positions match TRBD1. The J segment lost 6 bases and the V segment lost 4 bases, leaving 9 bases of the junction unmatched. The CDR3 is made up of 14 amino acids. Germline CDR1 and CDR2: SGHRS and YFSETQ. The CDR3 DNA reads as TGCGCCAGCAGCACGACAGGGGAGCATGTCGAGCAGTACTTC. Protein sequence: CASSTTGEHVEQYF.

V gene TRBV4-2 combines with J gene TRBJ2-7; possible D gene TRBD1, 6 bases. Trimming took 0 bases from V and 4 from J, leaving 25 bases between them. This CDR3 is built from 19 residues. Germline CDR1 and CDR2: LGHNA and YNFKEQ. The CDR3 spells CASSQEGWGPTGLRYEQYF. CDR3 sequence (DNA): TGTGCCAGCAGCCAAGAGGGATGGGGGCCAACAGGGTTGAGGTACGAGCAGTACTTC.

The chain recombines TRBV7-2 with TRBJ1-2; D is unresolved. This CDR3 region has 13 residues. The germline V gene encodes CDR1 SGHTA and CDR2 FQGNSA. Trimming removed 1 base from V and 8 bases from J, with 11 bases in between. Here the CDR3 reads CASSLGEARGYTF. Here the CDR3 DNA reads TGTGCCAGCAGCTTAGGAGAGGCACGGGGCTACACCTTC.

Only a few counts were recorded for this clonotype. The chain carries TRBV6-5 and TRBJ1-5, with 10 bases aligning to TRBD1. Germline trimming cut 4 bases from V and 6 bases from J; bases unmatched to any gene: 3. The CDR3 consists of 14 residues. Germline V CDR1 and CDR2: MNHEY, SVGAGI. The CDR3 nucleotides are TGTGCCAGCAGTTCAGGACAGGGGGTTCAGCCCCAGCATTTT. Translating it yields CASSSGQGVQPQHF.

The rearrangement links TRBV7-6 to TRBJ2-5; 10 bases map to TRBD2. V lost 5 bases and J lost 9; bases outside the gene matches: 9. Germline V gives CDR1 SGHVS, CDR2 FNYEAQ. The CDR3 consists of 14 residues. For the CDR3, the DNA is TGTGCCAGCAGCAGTAGCGGGGGGTCCCAGGCCCAGTACTTC. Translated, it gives CASSSSGGSQAQYF.

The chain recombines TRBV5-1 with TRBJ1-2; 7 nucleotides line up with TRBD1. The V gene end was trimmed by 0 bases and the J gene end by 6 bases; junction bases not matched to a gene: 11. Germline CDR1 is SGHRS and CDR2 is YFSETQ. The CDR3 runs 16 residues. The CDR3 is CASSLGSHWDSDGYTF. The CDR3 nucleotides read TGCGCCAGCAGCTTGGGCTCTCATTGGGACAGCGATGGCTACACCTTC.

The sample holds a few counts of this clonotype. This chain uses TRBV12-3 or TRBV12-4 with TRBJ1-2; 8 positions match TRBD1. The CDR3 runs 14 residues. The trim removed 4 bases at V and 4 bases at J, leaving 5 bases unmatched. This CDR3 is CASSYQGASYGYTF. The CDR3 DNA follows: TGTGCCAGCAGTTATCAGGGGGCATCCTATGGCTACACCTTC.

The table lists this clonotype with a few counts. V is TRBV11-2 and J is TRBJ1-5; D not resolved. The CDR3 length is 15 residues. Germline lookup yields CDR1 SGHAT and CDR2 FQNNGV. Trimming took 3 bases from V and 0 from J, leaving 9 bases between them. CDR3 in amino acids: CASSLQGFSNQPQHF. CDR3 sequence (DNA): TGTGCCAGCAGCTTGCAAGGCTTTAGCAATCAGCCCCAGCATTTT.

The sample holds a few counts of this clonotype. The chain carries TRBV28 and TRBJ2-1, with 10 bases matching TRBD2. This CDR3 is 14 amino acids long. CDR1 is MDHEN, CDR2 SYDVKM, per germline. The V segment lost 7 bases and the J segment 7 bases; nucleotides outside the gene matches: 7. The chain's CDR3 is CASNPAGGKNEQFF. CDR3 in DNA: TGTGCCAGCAATCCAGCGGGGGGGAAGAATGAGCAGTTCTTC.

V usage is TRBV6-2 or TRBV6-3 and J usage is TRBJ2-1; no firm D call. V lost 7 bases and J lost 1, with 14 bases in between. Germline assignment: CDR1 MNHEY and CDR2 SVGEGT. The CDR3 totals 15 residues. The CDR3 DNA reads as TGTGCCAGCAAGGGTCACGCCCGGTCCTACAATGAGCAGTTCTTC. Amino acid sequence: CASKGHARSYNEQFF.

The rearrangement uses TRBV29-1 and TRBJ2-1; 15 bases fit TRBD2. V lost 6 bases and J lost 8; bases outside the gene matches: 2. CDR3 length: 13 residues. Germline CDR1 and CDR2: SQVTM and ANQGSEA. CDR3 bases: TGCAGCGTGGGACTAGCGGGGGGCGATGAGCAGTTCTTC. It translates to CSVGLAGGDEQFF.

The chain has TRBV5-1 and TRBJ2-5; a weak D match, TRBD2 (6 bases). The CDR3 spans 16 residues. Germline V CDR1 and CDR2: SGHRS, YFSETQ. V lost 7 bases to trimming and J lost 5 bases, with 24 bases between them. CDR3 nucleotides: TGCGCCAGCCGTTTCTCTACTAGCCCGCTTGGGGAGACCCAGTACTTC. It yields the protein CASRFSTSPLGETQYF. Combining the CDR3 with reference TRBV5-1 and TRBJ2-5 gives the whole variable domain KAGVTQTPRYLIKTRGQQVTLSCSPISGHRSVSWYQQTPGQGLQFLFEYFSETQRNKGNFPGRFSGRQFSNSRSEMNVSTLELGDSALYLCASRFSTSPLGETQYFGPGTRLLVL.

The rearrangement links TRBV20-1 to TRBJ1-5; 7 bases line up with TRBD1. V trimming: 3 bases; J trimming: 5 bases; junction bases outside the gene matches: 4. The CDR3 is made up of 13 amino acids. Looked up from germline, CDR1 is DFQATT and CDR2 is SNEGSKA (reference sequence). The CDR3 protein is CSASRDRDQPQHF. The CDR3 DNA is TGCAGTGCTAGCCGGGACAGAGATCAGCCCCAGCATTTT.

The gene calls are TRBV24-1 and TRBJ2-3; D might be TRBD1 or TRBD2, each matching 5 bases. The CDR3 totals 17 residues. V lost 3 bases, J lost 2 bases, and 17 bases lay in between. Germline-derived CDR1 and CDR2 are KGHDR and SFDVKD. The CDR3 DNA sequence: TGTGCCACCAGTGATCCGACCTCGGGACGGACCACAGATACGCAGTATTTT. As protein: CATSDPTSGRTTDTQYF.

CDR3 loop: CASSEVGVPGEKLFF. The CDR3, as DNA: TGTGCCAGCAGTGAAGTGGGAGTCCCGGGAGAAAAACTGTTTTTT. This sequence joins TRBV2 and TRBJ1-4; the D is unclear. The CDR3 covers 15 residues. Germline-derived CDR1 and CDR2 are SNHLY and FYNNEI. V lost 1 base and J 8 bases, leaving 14 bases between the germline ends.

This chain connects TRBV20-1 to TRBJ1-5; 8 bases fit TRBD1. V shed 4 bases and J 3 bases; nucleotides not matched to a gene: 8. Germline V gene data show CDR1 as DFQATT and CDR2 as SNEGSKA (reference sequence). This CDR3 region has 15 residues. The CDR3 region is CSANRNRGDNQPQHF. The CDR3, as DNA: TGCAGTGCTAACCGAAACAGGGGGGACAATCAGCCCCAGCATTTT.

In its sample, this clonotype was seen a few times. CDR3 nucleotides: TGTGCCAGCAGTCGGACGGATAAGAGCTCCTACGAGCAGTACTTC. It yields the protein CASSRTDKSSYEQYF. The chain is built from TRBV6-1 and TRBJ2-7; no definite D call. In germline, CDR1 is MNHNS, CDR2 SASEGT. The CDR3 is made up of 15 amino acids. V was trimmed by 5 bases and J by 0 bases, leaving 14 bases between them.

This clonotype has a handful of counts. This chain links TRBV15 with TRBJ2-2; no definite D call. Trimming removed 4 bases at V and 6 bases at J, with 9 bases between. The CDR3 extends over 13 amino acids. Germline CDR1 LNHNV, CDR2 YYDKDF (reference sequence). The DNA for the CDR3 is TGTGCCACCAGCATGGCCCTTCCCGGGGAGCTGTTTTTT. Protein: CATSMALPGELFF.

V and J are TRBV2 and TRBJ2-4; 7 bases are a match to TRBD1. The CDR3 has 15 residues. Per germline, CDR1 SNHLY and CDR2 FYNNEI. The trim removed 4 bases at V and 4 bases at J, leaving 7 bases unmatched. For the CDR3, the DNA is TGTGCCAGCAGTGGGACGGGACAGCTTAAAAACATTCAGTACTTC. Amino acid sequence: CASSGTGQLKNIQYF.

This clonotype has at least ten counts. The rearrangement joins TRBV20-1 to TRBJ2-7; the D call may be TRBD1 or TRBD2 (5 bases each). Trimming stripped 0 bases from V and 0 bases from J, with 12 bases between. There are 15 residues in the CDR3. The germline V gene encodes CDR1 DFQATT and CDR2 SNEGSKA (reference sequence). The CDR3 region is CSARDSGRGSYEQYF. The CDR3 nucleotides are TGCAGTGCTAGAGATTCGGGAAGGGGCTCCTACGAGCAGTACTTC.

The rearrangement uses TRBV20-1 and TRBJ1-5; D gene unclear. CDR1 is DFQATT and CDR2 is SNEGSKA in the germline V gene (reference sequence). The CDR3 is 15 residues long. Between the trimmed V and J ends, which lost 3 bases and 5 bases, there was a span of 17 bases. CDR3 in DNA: TGCAGTGCTAGTGAGGGCCGGGAACGTGATCAGCCCCAGCATTTT. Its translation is CSASEGRERDQPQHF.

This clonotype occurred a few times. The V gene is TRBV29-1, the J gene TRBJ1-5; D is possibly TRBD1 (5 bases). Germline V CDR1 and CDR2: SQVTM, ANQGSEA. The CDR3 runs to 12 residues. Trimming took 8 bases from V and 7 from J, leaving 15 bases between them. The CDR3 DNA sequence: TGCAGCACTCAGGAGGGGCCGCAGCCCCAGCATTTT. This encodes CSTQEGPQPQHF.

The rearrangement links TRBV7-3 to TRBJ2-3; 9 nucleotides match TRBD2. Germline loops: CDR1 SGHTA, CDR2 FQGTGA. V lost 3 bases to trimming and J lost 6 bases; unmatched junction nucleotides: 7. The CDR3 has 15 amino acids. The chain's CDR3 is CASSFGGLAQDTQYF. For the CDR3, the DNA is TGTGCCAGCAGCTTTGGGGGACTAGCTCAGGATACGCAGTATTTT.